The 3 T cell receptor beta chains listed next were all sequenced from one sample in a study of memory CD4+ T cells and cytomegalovirus serostatus. Sequenced by immunoSEQ multiplex PCR; TCRdb stores in-frame clones only, minus some. Among under 75,000 clones listed, less than 85% were seen once. The sort gate was single viable CD3+CD4+CD8-CD45RO+ cells for memory CD4+ T cells. The sequencing sample was made of memory CD4+ T cells from blood. All receptors derive from an adult in good health and CMV-seronegative. Some clones in this sample may be carry-over from other donors' samples.

This sequence joins TRBV7-2 and TRBJ1-1; tentative D call: TRBD1 (5 bases). This CDR3 region has 15 residues. Germline lookup yields CDR1 SGHTA and CDR2 FQGNSA. Trimming shortened V by 4 bases and J by 1 base, and 13 bases separated the two germline ends. The CDR3 loop is CASSSMGTGNTEAFF. CDR3 DNA: TGTGCCAGCAGCTCCATGGGGACGGGGAACACTGAAGCTTTCTTT.

The rearrangement joins TRBV9 to TRBJ2-7, with 7 bases fitting TRBD2. The V gene end was trimmed by 2 bases and the J gene end by 3 bases; junction bases not matched to a gene: 8. The germline V gene has CDR1 SGDLS and CDR2 YYNGEE. The CDR3 length is 15 residues. DNA of the CDR3: TGTGCCAGCAGCGTTTCCGGGACTACCCTCTACGAGCAGTACTTC. Its protein product is CASSVSGTTLYEQYF.

The chain carries TRBV30 and TRBJ1-6, with D perhaps TRBD1 (6 bases). In germline, CDR1 is GTSNPN, CDR2 SVGIG (reference sequence). The ends were cut back, 7 bases at V and 6 bases at J, with 16 bases in the middle. There are 14 residues in the CDR3. CDR3 protein: CAFRRGTGNSPLHF. The CDR3 DNA follows: TGTGCCTTCAGGAGGGGGACGGGTAATTCACCCCTCCACTTT.